The rows below give T cell receptor beta chains drawn from one sample of a study of cytomegalovirus exposure and HLA in healthy donors. TCRdb's copy holds only in-frame clones and misses some; the assay was immunoSEQ multiplex PCR. With about 64,000 clones in the sample, the ten largest clones hold 3.6%. Sequencing was carried out using PBMCs. These TCRs come from a woman aged 18-29 years in good health and CMV-seronegative. The CDR3 runs from the conserved cysteine through the conserved F or W. A D gene is named only where the DNA matches it firmly.

d_gene: NA; len: 15; j_gene: TRBJ2-2; v_gene: TRBV25-1; CDR3aa: CASSSGTEDTGELFF; CDR3nt: TGTGCCAGCAGCTCCGGGACTGAGGACACCGGGGAGCTGTTTTTT
d_gene: NA; len: 15; j_gene: TRBJ1-1; v_gene: TRBV4-1; CDR3aa: CASSHRSIEGTEAFF; CDR3nt: TGCGCCAGCAGCCACCGGAGCATAGAGGGCACTGAAGCTTTCTTT
d_gene: NA; len: 14; j_gene: TRBJ1-1; v_gene: TRBV6-1; CDR3aa: CASSELYGNTEAFF; CDR3nt: TGTGCCAGCAGTGAGCTTTACGGGAACACTGAAGCTTTCTTT
d_gene: TRBD2; len: 14; j_gene: TRBJ2-3; v_gene: TRBV7-3; CDR3aa: CASSLMSSGDTQYF; CDR3nt: TGTGCCAGCAGCTTAATGTCTAGCGGCGATACGCAGTATTTT
d_gene: NA; len: 14; j_gene: TRBJ1-2; v_gene: TRBV5-1; CDR3aa: CASSLGGSNYGYTF; CDR3nt: TGCGCCAGCAGCCTGGGGGGCTCTAACTATGGCTACACCTTC
d_gene: NA; len: 13; j_gene: TRBJ1-2; v_gene: TRBV6-1; CDR3aa: CASSDRPGYGYTF; CDR3nt: TGTGCCAGCAGTGATAGGCCAGGCTATGGCTACACCTTC
d_gene: TRBD2; len: 17; j_gene: TRBJ2-7; v_gene: TRBV25-1; CDR3aa: CASSGQPAGALNYEQYF; CDR3nt: TGTGCCAGCAGTGGTCAACCAGCGGGGGCCCTAAATTACGAGCAGTACTTC
d_gene: TRBD2; len: 18; j_gene: TRBJ2-7; v_gene: TRBV6-4; CDR3aa: CASNRGIGLAGGSYEQYF; CDR3nt: TGTGCCAGCAACCGGGGCATTGGACTAGCGGGGGGGAGCTACGAGCAGTACTTC
d_gene: NA; len: 14; j_gene: TRBJ1-1; v_gene: TRBV7-9; CDR3aa: CASSFSDRGTEAFF; CDR3nt: TGTGCCAGCAGCTTTTCCGACCGGGGCACTGAAGCTTTCTTT
d_gene: NA; len: 16; j_gene: TRBJ1-4; v_gene: TRBV4-1; CDR3aa: CASSPLSGGGNEKLFF; CDR3nt: TGCGCCAGCAGCCCGTTGAGCGGTGGGGGGAATGAAAAACTGTTTTTT
d_gene: TRBD1; len: 15; j_gene: TRBJ1-2; v_gene: TRBV28; CDR3aa: CASSQGTDVNYGYTF; CDR3nt: TGTGCCAGCAGTCAGGGGACAGACGTTAACTATGGCTACACCTTC
d_gene: NA; len: 14; j_gene: TRBJ1-3; v_gene: TRBV6-5; CDR3aa: CASSLRESGNTIYF; CDR3nt: TGTGCCAGCAGTTTGAGGGAGTCTGGAAACACCATATATTTT
d_gene: TRBD2; len: 16; j_gene: TRBJ2-1; v_gene: TRBV7-6; CDR3aa: CASSAREGLAGNEQFF; CDR3nt: TGTGCCAGCAGCGCGCGGGAGGGACTAGCGGGCAATGAGCAGTTCTTC
d_gene: NA; len: 15; j_gene: TRBJ2-7; v_gene: TRBV7-8; CDR3aa: CASSLVLGNNYEQYF; CDR3nt: TGTGCCAGCAGCTTAGTTTTGGGCAACAACTACGAGCAGTACTTC
d_gene: TRBD1; len: 16; j_gene: TRBJ1-1; v_gene: TRBV19; CDR3aa: CASSNPRTGSNTEAFF; CDR3nt: TGTGCCAGTAGTAACCCGCGGACAGGGTCGAACACTGAAGCTTTCTTT
d_gene: NA; len: 15; j_gene: TRBJ1-1; v_gene: TRBV18; CDR3aa: CASSPVTEMNTEAFF; CDR3nt: TGTGCCAGCTCACCAGTAACAGAAATGAACACTGAAGCTTTCTTT
d_gene: NA; len: 15; j_gene: TRBJ1-2; v_gene: TRBV7-9; CDR3aa: CASSLNLAGGSGYTF; CDR3nt: TGTGCCAGCAGCTTGAATCTGGCGGGAGGAAGTGGCTACACCTTC
d_gene: TRBD2; len: 17; j_gene: TRBJ2-3; v_gene: TRBV30; CDR3aa: CAWSAGLAGSSTDTQYF; CDR3nt: TGTGCCTGGAGTGCGGGACTAGCGGGTTCTAGCACAGATACGCAGTATTTT
d_gene: NA; len: 14; j_gene: TRBJ1-2; v_gene: TRBV7-8; CDR3aa: CASSLAKTGYGYTF; CDR3nt: TGTGCCAGCAGCTTAGCGAAGACAGGCTATGGCTACACCTTC
d_gene: TRBD2; len: 13; j_gene: TRBJ2-5; v_gene: TRBV6-5; CDR3aa: CASRPGTRETQYF; CDR3nt: TGTGCCAGCAGGCCAGGGACTAGGGAGACCCAGTACTTC
d_gene: TRBD1; len: 13; j_gene: TRBJ1-1; v_gene: TRBV30; CDR3aa: CAWSRGGDTEAFF; CDR3nt: TGTGCCTGGAGTCGAGGGGGCGACACTGAAGCTTTCTTT
d_gene: NA; len: 14; j_gene: TRBJ2-3; v_gene: TRBV30; CDR3aa: CAWSVGQGTDTQYF; CDR3nt: TGTGCCTGGAGTGTCGGGCAGGGTACAGATACGCAGTATTTT
d_gene: NA; len: 18; j_gene: TRBJ1-1; v_gene: TRBV4-2; CDR3aa: CASSQIRASRGGGTEAFF; CDR3nt: TGTGCCAGCAGCCAAATCAGGGCTTCGAGGGGAGGAGGCACTGAAGCTTTCTTT
d_gene: TRBD2; len: 16; j_gene: TRBJ2-1; v_gene: TRBV5-1; CDR3aa: CASSIAGGLQNREQFF; CDR3nt: TGCGCCAGCAGCATTGCGGGGGGCCTCCAGAACCGGGAGCAGTTCTTC